This TCR beta chain is drawn from a study of cytomegalovirus exposure and HLA in healthy donors. Findings and limits, study-wide: A missense variant in DCLRE1C was later tied to TCR beta V- and J-gene trimming. It was shown in a later analysis that HLA-associated TCR beta chains were more clonally expanded than other, equally common chains. Altogether, more than 150 TCR beta chains were recorded as cytomegalovirus-associated.

Germline assignment: CDR1 LNHDA and CDR2 SQIVND (reference sequence). The CDR3 is 13 residues long. V gave up 4 bases and J gave up 6 bases; unmatched junction bases: 3. Healthy bone marrow donors supplied every sample. Concerning this clone itself: The antigen is undetermined.

The PCR made use of 60 Vbeta and 13 Jbeta primers. The assay was immunoSEQ multiplex PCR, and TCRdb's table has in-frame clones only and misses some. Here the sample spans approximately 180,000 clones, roughly 78% being singletons. Sample: PBMCs. The receptor's source is a woman aged 50 to 60 in good health and CMV-seropositive. This rearrangement joins TRBV19 to TRBJ1-5, with 7 bases matching TRBD1. The CDR3 nucleotides read TGTGCCAGTAGTAGTGCAGGGGGTCAGCCCCAGCATTTT. Translation gives CASSSAGGQPQHF.